This record covers a single T cell receptor beta chain. The antigen remains undetermined. Assay: immunoSEQ multiplex PCR; the TCRdb copy retains only in-frame clones and omits some. Among about 35,000 clones listed, 90% were seen once. This sample was taken from a study of PD-1 blockade in classical Hodgkin lymphoma. Study observations and caveats: CD4+ but not CD8+ TCR diversity rose significantly by C4D1.

Brentuximab vedotin exposure varied among the patients, all of whom had relapsed after autologous stem cell transplantation. Using magnetic negative selection, the CD4+ T cells were separated out of thawed PBMCs. Germline loops: CDR1 SGDLS, CDR2 YYNGEE. The CDR3 covers 16 residues. Trimming took off 0 bases at V and 4 bases at J, with 16 bases between the two ends. The TCR originated in a human donor with classical Hodgkin lymphoma. The sample in question was CD4+ T cells from blood, obtained at baseline. V gene TRBV9 combines with J gene TRBJ1-2; possible D gene TRBD1, 5 bases. CDR3 sequence: CASSVEGGARSYGYTF. In DNA, the CDR3 is TGTGCCAGCAGCGTAGAAGGAGGGGCAAGGAGCTATGGCTACACCTTC.